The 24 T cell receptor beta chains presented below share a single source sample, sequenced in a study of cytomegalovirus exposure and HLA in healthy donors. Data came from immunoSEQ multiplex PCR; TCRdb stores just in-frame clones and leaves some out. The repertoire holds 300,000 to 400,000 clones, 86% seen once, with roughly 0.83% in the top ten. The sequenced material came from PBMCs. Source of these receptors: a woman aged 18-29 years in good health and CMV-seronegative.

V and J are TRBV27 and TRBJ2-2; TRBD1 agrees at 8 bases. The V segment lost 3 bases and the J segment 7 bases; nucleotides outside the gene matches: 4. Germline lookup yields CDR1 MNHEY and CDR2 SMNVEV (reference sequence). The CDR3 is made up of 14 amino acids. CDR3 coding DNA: TGTGCCAGCAGTTTGACAGGGGTCGGCGGGGAGCTGTTTTTT. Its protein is CASSLTGVGGELFF.

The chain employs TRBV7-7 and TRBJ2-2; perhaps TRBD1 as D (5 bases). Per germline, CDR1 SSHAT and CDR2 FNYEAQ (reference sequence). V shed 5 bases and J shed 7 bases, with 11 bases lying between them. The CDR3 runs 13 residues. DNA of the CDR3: TGTGCCAGCAGCATCTCCAGGGACGGGGAGCTGTTTTTT. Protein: CASSISRDGELFF.

CDR3 sequence reads: CASTLSGTGGSGTEAFF. CDR3 nucleotide sequence: TGCGCCAGCACCCTGAGTGGGACAGGGGGCTCAGGCACTGAAGCTTTCTTT. V usage is TRBV5-1 and J usage is TRBJ1-1; 12 bases map to TRBD1. J lost 4 bases, V lost 6 bases, and 13 bases had no gene match. Germline assignment: CDR1 SGHRS and CDR2 YFSETQ. This CDR3 region has 17 residues.

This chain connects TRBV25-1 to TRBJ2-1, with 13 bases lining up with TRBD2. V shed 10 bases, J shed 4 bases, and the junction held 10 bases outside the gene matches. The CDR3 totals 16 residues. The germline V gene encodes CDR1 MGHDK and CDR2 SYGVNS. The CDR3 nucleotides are TGTGCCACCCAAACTAGCGGGAGGGTTCCGTACAATGAGCAGTTCTTC. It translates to CATQTSGRVPYNEQFF.

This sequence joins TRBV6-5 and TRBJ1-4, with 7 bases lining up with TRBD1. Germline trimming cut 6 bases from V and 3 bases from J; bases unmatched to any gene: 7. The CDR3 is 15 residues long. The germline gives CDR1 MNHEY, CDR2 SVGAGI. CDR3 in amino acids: CASSREGASNEKLFF. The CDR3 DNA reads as TGTGCCAGCAGCCGGGAGGGGGCGTCTAATGAAAAACTGTTTTTT.

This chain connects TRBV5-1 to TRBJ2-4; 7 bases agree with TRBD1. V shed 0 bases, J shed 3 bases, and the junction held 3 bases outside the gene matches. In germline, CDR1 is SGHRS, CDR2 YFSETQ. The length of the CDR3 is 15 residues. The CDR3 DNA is TGCGCCAGCAGCTTGGCTGGGACAGTCAAAAACATTCAGTACTTC. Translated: CASSLAGTVKNIQYF.

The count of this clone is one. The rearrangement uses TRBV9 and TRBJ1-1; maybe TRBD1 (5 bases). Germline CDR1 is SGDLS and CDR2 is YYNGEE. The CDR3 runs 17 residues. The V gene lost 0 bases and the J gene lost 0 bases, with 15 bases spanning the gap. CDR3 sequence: CASSVVVSGDLNTEAFF. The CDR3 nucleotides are TGTGCCAGCAGCGTAGTCGTTTCGGGGGACCTGAACACTGAAGCTTTCTTT.

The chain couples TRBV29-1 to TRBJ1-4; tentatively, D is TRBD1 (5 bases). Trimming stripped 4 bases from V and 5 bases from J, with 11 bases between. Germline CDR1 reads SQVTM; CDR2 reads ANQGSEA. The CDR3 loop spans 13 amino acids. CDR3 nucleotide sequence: TGCAGCGTTGTAGGGGCCCTCAATGAAAAACTGTTTTTT. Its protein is CSVVGALNEKLFF.

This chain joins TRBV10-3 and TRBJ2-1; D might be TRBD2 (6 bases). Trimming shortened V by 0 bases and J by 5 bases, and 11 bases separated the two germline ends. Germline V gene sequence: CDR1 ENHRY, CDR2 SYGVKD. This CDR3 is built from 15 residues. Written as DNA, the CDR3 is TGTGCCATCAGTGAGTCGTCCGGGAGAAACAATGAGCAGTTCTTC. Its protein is CAISESSGRNNEQFF.

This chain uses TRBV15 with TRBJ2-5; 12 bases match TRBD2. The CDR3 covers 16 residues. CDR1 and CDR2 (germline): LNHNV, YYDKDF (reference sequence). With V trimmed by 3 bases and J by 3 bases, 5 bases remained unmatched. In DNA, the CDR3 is TGTGCCACCAGCAGGAAAAGACTAGCGGGGGAAGAGACCCAGTACTTC. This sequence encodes CATSRKRLAGEETQYF.

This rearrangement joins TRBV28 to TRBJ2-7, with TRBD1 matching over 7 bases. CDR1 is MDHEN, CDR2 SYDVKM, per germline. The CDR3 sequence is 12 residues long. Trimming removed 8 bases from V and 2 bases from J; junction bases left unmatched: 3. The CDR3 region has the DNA TGTGCCAGCCGGACAGGTACCTACGAGCAGTACTTC. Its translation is CASRTGTYEQYF.

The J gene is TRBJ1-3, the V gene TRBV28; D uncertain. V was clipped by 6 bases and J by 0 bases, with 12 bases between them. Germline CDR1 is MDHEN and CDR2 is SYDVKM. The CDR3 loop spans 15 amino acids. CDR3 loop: CASSPTSGSGNTIYF. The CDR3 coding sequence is TGTGCCAGCAGCCCCACCTCGGGCTCTGGAAACACCATATATTTT.

The CDR3 reads CASSSGTQSSYEQYF. CDR3 bases: TGTGCCAGCAGCTCCGGGACTCAGAGCTCCTACGAGCAGTACTTC. The rearrangement uses TRBV5-4 and TRBJ2-7, with D maybe TRBD2 (6 bases). The V gene's germline CDR1 is SGHNT and CDR2 YYREEE (reference sequence). V lost 3 bases to trimming and J lost 0 bases, with 13 bases between them. This CDR3 is built from 15 residues.

The CDR3 sequence: CASSIGDYLSTDTQYF. DNA for the CDR3: TGTGCCAGTAGTATAGGCGATTACTTATCCACAGATACGCAGTATTTT. J is TRBJ2-3 and V is TRBV19; the D is unclear. V shed 1 base and J shed 2 bases, with 13 bases lying between them. This CDR3 comprises 16 residues. Germline CDR1 reads LNHDA; CDR2 reads SQIVND (reference sequence).

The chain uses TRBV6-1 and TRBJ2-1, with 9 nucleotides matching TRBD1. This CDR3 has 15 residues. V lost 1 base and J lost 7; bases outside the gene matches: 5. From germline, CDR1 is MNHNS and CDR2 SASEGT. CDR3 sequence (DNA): TGTGCCAGCAGTGAAGGGGGGGACAGGGTGAATGAGCAGTTCTTC. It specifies CASSEGGDRVNEQFF.

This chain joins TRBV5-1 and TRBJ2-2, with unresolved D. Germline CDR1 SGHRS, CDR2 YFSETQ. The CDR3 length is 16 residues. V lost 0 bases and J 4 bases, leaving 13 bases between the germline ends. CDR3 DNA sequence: TGCGCCAGCAGCTTGGCCGACGGTTGGGCCACCGGGGAGCTGTTTTTT. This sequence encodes CASSLADGWATGELFF.

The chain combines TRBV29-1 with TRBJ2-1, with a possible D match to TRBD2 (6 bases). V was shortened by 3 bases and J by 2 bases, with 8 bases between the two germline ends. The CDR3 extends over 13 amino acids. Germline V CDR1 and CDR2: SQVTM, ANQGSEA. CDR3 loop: CSVEGGAYNEQFF. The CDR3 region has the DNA TGCAGCGTTGAGGGCGGGGCCTACAATGAGCAGTTCTTC.

The CDR3 bases are TGTGCCAGCAGCTTAGGGACAGGGCAAGAGACCCAGTACTTC. Protein product: CASSLGTGQETQYF. This rearrangement joins TRBV7-7 to TRBJ2-5; 8 bases align to TRBD1. The CDR3 consists of 14 residues. V trimming: 1 base; J trimming: 2 bases; junction bases outside the gene matches: 0. Per the germline V gene, CDR1 is SSHAT and CDR2 is FNYEAQ (reference sequence).

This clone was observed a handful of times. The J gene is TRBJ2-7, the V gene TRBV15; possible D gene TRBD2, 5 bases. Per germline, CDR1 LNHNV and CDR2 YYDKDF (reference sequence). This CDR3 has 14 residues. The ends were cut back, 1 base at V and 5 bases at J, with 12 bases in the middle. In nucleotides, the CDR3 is TGTGCCACCAGCAGAGCGCTGGACGGGGACGAGCAGTACTTC. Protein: CATSRALDGDEQYF.

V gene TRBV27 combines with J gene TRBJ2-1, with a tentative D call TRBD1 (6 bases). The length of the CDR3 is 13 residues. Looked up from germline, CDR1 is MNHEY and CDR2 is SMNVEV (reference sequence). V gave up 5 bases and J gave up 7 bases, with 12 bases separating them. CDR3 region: CASSKGTRNEQFF. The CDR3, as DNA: TGTGCCAGCAGTAAAGGGACAAGGAATGAGCAGTTCTTC.

CDR3 nucleotides: TGTGCCAGCCTACGACGAAATATAGCGGGAGAAGAGGCAGATACGCAGTATTTT. Translation gives CASLRRNIAGEEADTQYF. The V and J genes are TRBV27 and TRBJ2-3, with 9 nucleotides matching TRBD2. From germline, CDR1 is MNHEY and CDR2 SMNVEV (reference sequence). The CDR3 is 18 amino acids. Germline trimming cut 8 bases from V and 4 bases from J; bases unmatched to any gene: 19.

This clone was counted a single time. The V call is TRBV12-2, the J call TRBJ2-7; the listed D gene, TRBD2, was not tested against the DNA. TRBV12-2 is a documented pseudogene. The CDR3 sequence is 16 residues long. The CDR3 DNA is TGTGCAAGTCGCTTAACGTGGTCTAGCGGGGCCTACGAGCAGTACTTC. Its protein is CASRLTWSSGAYEQYF.

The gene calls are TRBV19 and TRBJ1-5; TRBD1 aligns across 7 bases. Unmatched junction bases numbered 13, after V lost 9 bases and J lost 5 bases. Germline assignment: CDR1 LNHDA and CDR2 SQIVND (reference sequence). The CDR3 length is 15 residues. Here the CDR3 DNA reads TGTGCCAGCCTCCCCAGACAGGGTAATGATCAGCCCCAGCATTTT. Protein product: CASLPRQGNDQPQHF.

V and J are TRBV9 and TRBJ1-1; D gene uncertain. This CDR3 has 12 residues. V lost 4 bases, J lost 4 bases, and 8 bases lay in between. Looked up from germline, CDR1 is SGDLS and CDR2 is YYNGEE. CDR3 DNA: TGTGCCAGCAGCCCTACGGGCACTGAAGCTTTCTTT. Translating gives CASSPTGTEAFF. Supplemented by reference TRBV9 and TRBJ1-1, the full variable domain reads DSGVTQTPKHLITATGQRVTLRCSPRSGDLSVYWYQQSLDQGLQFLIQYYNGEERAKGNILERFSAQQFPDLHSELNLSSLELGDSALYFCASSPTGTEAFFGQGTRLTVV.